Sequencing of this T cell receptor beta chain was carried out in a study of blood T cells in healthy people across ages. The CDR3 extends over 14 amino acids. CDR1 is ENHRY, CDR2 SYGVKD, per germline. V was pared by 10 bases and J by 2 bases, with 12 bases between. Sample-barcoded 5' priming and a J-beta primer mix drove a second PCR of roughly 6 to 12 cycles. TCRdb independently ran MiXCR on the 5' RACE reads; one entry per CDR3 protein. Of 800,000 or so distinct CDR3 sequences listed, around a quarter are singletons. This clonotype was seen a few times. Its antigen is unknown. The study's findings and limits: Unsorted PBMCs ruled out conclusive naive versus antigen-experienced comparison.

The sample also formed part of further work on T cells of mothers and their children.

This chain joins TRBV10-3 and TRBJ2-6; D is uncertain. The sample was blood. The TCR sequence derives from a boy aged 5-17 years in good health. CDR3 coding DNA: TGTGCCACAGGAGAAGCAGCTGGGGCCAACGTCCTGACTTTC. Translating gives CATGEAAGANVLTF.